Following are 30 T cell receptor beta chains from one sample sequenced in a study of Ad26.COV2.S vaccination and SARS-CoV-2 variants. Treatment given: some 20 received Ad26.COV2.S at low or high dose, single or two shots; a few received placebo; per-sample allocation not given. Samples came from day 63 after the first vaccine or placebo injection. Measured with immunoSEQ multiplex PCR; TCRdb has only the in-frame clones, and not every one. The sample records about 470,000 clones, around 91% being singletons. This specimen was peripheral blood, taken in a trial of Ad26.COV2.S vaccine versus placebo. The receptors originated from a person aged 18-60 years who received the Ad26.COV2.S COVID-19 vaccine or a placebo.

The genes are TRBV7-9 and TRBJ2-5; D not certain. In germline, CDR1 is SEHNR, CDR2 FQNEAQ (reference sequence). V lost 1 base and J 1 base, leaving 7 bases between the germline ends. The CDR3 is 14 residues long. DNA for the CDR3: TGTGCCAGCAGCTTAGAAATGGCCCAAGAGACCCAGTACTTC. Protein sequence: CASSLEMAQETQYF.

The CDR3 is CASSPRTGGVGGGYTF. The CDR3 DNA follows: TGTGCCAGCTCACCACGGACAGGGGGCGTCGGTGGCGGCTACACCTTC. This chain uses TRBV18 with TRBJ1-2; the match to TRBD1 covers 11 bases. V lost 1 base to trimming and J lost 8 bases; unmatched junction nucleotides: 9. Germline-derived CDR1 and CDR2 are KGHSH and LQKENI. This CDR3 is 16 amino acids long.

V and J are TRBV2 and TRBJ2-2; no reliable D call. Germline CDR1 is SNHLY and CDR2 is FYNNEI. The germline V and J ends were trimmed by 4 bases and 1 base, with 7 bases remaining between them. This CDR3 contains 14 residues. CDR3 nucleotides: TGTGCCAGCAGTGGTAGTCAGAACACCGGGGAGCTGTTTTTT. It specifies CASSGSQNTGELFF.

The V call is TRBV2, the J call TRBJ2-3, with 7 bases lining up with TRBD2. The CDR3 runs 14 residues. Germline CDR1 SNHLY, CDR2 FYNNEI. The V gene end was trimmed by 7 bases and the J gene end by 4 bases; junction bases not matched to a gene: 8. DNA of the CDR3: TGTGCCAGCACCCCTAGCGGACCCGCAGATACGCAGTATTTT. Its translation: CASTPSGPADTQYF.

The rearrangement uses TRBV4-1 and TRBJ2-3, with TRBD1 matching over 7 bases. V was pared by 1 base and J by 3 bases, with 4 bases of the junction left unmatched. Germline values: CDR1 MGHRA, CDR2 YSYEKL. This CDR3 has 15 residues. CDR3 sequence (DNA): TGCGCCAGCAGCCAAGGACAGGGAGTAACAGATACGCAGTATTTT. This codes for CASSQGQGVTDTQYF.

The chain recombines TRBV20-1 with TRBJ1-5; 8 nucleotides match TRBD1. Germline V lookup: CDR1 DFQATT, CDR2 SNEGSKA (reference sequence). This CDR3 comprises 13 residues. V shed 3 bases, J shed 4 bases, and the junction held 2 bases outside the gene matches. CDR3 sequence: CSASTGGNQPQHF. For the CDR3, the DNA is TGCAGTGCTAGTACAGGGGGAAATCAGCCCCAGCATTTT.

CDR3 DNA: TGTGCCAGCAGTGGAACGGGAAGTCTCCACGAGCAGTACTTC. Translation: CASSGTGSLHEQYF. The rearrangement uses TRBV9 and TRBJ2-7; D may be TRBD2 (5 bases). This CDR3 is built from 14 residues. The germline CDR1 and CDR2 sequences are SGDLS and YYNGEE. Trimming removed 5 bases at V and 5 bases at J, with 17 bases between.

The V gene is TRBV6-1, the J gene TRBJ2-2; D is perhaps TRBD1 or TRBD2 (5 bases each). V shed 2 bases and J shed 3 bases, with 16 bases lying between them. This CDR3 is 17 amino acids long. From germline, CDR1 is MNHNS and CDR2 SASEGT. DNA for the CDR3: TGTGCCAGCAGTGAAATCGGGCAGGGAGTTCACACCGGGGAGCTGTTTTTT. It codes for CASSEIGQGVHTGELFF.

This chain uses TRBV2 with TRBJ2-5; D is unclear. The germline gives CDR1 SNHLY, CDR2 FYNNEI. The CDR3 runs to 14 residues. Trimming took 7 bases from V and 0 from J, leaving 12 bases between them. CDR3: CASTRTDNQETQYF. For the CDR3, the DNA is TGTGCCAGCACGAGGACCGACAACCAAGAGACCCAGTACTTC.

The chain has TRBV2 and TRBJ1-1, with 7 nucleotides matching TRBD1. Unmatched junction bases numbered 5, after V lost 3 bases and J lost 4 bases. There are 14 residues in the CDR3. The V gene's germline CDR1 is SNHLY and CDR2 FYNNEI. This CDR3 reads CASSDVGGSTEAFF. CDR3 DNA: TGTGCCAGCAGTGATGTAGGGGGCAGCACTGAAGCTTTCTTT.

The gene calls are TRBV6-2 or TRBV6-3 and TRBJ2-7; TRBD2 agrees at 7 bases. The germline V gene encodes CDR1 MNHEY and CDR2 SVGEGT. V trimming: 2 bases; J trimming: 2 bases; junction bases outside the gene matches: 3. This CDR3 has 14 residues. For the CDR3, the DNA is TGTGCCAGCAGTTACCCTAGCGGTACCTACGAGCAGTACTTC. Its protein product is CASSYPSGTYEQYF.

The chain combines TRBV5-8 with TRBJ1-5; D gene uncertain. This CDR3 has 14 residues. The V gene's germline CDR1 is SGHTS and CDR2 YDEGEE. V was trimmed by 0 bases and J by 3 bases, leaving 7 bases between them. The CDR3 protein is CASSLGSHNQPQHF. For the CDR3, the DNA is TGTGCCAGCAGCTTGGGCAGCCACAATCAGCCCCAGCATTTT.

The rearrangement uses TRBV20-1 and TRBJ2-1; tentative D call: TRBD2 (5 bases). The germline V and J ends were trimmed by 3 bases and 6 bases, with 15 bases remaining between them. The CDR3 is 14 amino acids. Germline loops: CDR1 DFQATT, CDR2 SNEGSKA (reference sequence). CDR3 residues: CSASERRRVNEQFF. The CDR3 DNA is TGCAGTGCTAGTGAGCGGAGACGGGTCAATGAGCAGTTCTTC.

Concerning this clone: Within the sample, other DNA sequences also encode this same CDR3. The chain combines TRBV7-2 with TRBJ2-7, with D perhaps given as TRBD1 or TRBD2 (5 bases each). Germline V lookup: CDR1 SGHTA, CDR2 FQGNSA. The CDR3 is 13 amino acids. V lost 5 bases, J lost 1 base, and 9 bases lay in between. CDR3 amino acids: CASSLGRSYEQYF. CDR3 in DNA: TGTGCCAGCAGCCTGGGACGGTCCTACGAGCAGTACTTC. Looking up the rest from reference TRBV7-2 and TRBJ2-7 gives the full variable domain: GAGVSQSPSNKVTEKGKDVELRCDPISGHTALYWYRQSLGQGLEFLIYFQGNSAPDKSGLPSDRFSAERTGGSVSTLTIQRTQQEDSAVYLCASSLGRSYEQYFGPGTRLTVT.

This clone has just one count. The rearrangement joins TRBV7-9 to TRBJ2-7; 10 bases are shared with TRBD2. CDR1 and CDR2 (germline): SEHNR, FQNEAQ (reference sequence). V gave up 4 bases and J gave up 6 bases; unmatched junction bases: 9. The CDR3 contains 15 residues. The CDR3 DNA reads TGTGCCAGCAGCTCACCCCGTGGGACTAGCGTCGAGCAGTACTTC. Translating gives CASSSPRGTSVEQYF.

The chain carries TRBV7-2 and TRBJ2-4; 8 bases align to TRBD1. The CDR3 has 14 amino acids. The V and J ends lost 6 bases and 3 bases, in that order; junction bases with no gene match: 4. Germline assignment: CDR1 SGHTA and CDR2 FQGNSA. This CDR3 reads CASSPTGGKNIQYF. The CDR3 nucleotides are TGTGCCAGCAGTCCAACAGGGGGCAAAAACATTCAGTACTTC.

This rearrangement joins TRBV6-5 to TRBJ1-1, with 10 bases matching TRBD1. From germline, CDR1 is MNHEY and CDR2 SVGAGI. There are 14 residues in the CDR3. Trimming removed 6 bases from V and 5 bases from J; junction bases left unmatched: 6. CDR3 amino acids: CASRPGQGGTEAFF. DNA of the CDR3: TGTGCCAGCAGACCAGGACAGGGGGGGACTGAAGCTTTCTTT.

The J gene is TRBJ1-2, the V gene TRBV7-9; D not resolved. Per germline, CDR1 SEHNR and CDR2 FQNEAQ (reference sequence). With 2 bases removed from V and 1 base from J, the gap between germline ends came to 8 bases. There are 14 residues in the CDR3. The CDR3 spells CASSLLRVNYGYTF. The CDR3 bases are TGTGCCAGCAGCTTACTTCGGGTTAACTATGGCTACACCTTC.

The CDR3 bases are TGTGCCAGCTCACCACTGGGACGGCCTAATGGGGAGACCCAGTACTTC. It translates to CASSPLGRPNGETQYF. This rearrangement joins TRBV18 to TRBJ2-5; D could derive from TRBD1 or TRBD2 (5 bases each). Per the germline V gene, CDR1 is KGHSH and CDR2 is LQKENI. This CDR3 comprises 16 residues. V dropped 1 base and J dropped 5 bases, with 17 bases sitting between them.

The chain has TRBV6-5 and TRBJ2-3; possible D gene TRBD1, 6 bases. V lost 2 bases to trimming and J lost 2 bases, with 14 bases between them. Germline V gene lookup returns CDR1 MNHEY and CDR2 SVGAGI. The CDR3 extends over 16 amino acids. As DNA, the CDR3 is TGTGCCAGCAGTTACGGGGCGGACAGCCTCACAGATACGCAGTATTTT. Translating it yields CASSYGADSLTDTQYF.

This chain uses TRBV5-4 with TRBJ2-1; TRBD1 agrees at 7 bases. This CDR3 region has 14 residues. Trimming took 1 base from V and 8 from J; bases not matched to a gene: 6. Germline loops: CDR1 SGHNT, CDR2 YYREEE (reference sequence). CDR3 coding DNA: TGTGCCAGCAGCTTGATGTCAGGGGGAGATGAGCAGTTCTTC. Amino acids: CASSLMSGGDEQFF.

Here the CDR3 reads CATRGTGLNEQFF. DNA of the CDR3: TGTGCCACCCGGGGGACAGGGTTAAATGAGCAGTTCTTC. The genes are TRBV19 and TRBJ2-1; 9 bases match TRBD1. CDR1 LNHDA and CDR2 SQIVND come from the germline V gene (reference sequence). The CDR3 consists of 13 residues. V lost 10 bases, J lost 7 bases, and 8 bases stayed unmatched.

In regard to this clone: The same CDR3 can be traced to other DNA sequences in this sample. The gene calls are TRBV3-1 (or the pseudogene TRBV3-2) and TRBJ2-7; no definite D call. Trimming left V 1 base short and J 3 bases short, with 4 bases between. The V gene's germline CDR1 is LGHDT and CDR2 YNNKEL (reference sequence). The CDR3 contains 12 residues. CDR3 region: CASSQAGYEQYF. CDR3 nucleotides: TGTGCCAGCAGCCAAGCCGGCTACGAGCAGTACTTC.

This clone has just a few counts. CDR3 sequence reads: CASSLIGQNEQFF. The CDR3 bases are TGTGCCAGCAGCCTGATCGGACAGAATGAGCAGTTCTTC. J is TRBJ2-1 and V is TRBV11-2, with D tentatively TRBD1 (6 bases). Trimming removed 5 bases from V and 7 bases from J, with 12 bases in between. The V gene's germline CDR1 is SGHAT and CDR2 FQNNGV. The CDR3 is 13 residues long. Full variable domain (rest looked up from reference TRBV11-2 and TRBJ2-1): EAGVAQSPRYKIIEKRQSVAFWCNPISGHATLYWYQQILGQGPKLLIQFQNNGVVDDSQLPKDRFSAERLKGVDSTLKIQPAKLEDSAVYLCASSLIGQNEQFFGPGTRLTVL.

The chain uses TRBV19 and TRBJ2-4; 7 bases line up with TRBD2. The CDR3 totals 18 residues. Germline V gene lookup returns CDR1 LNHDA and CDR2 SQIVND (reference sequence). J was trimmed by 0 bases and V by 8 bases; bases with no gene match: 16. The CDR3 nucleotides read TGTGCCAGTGACCCGGGACTAACACAGGTCTTAGCCAAAAACATTCAGTACTTC. The encoded protein is CASDPGLTQVLAKNIQYF.

This chain joins TRBV7-6 and TRBJ2-1; D may be TRBD2 (6 bases). CDR1 is SGHVS, CDR2 FNYEAQ, per germline. V lost 3 bases and J 2 bases, leaving 8 bases between the germline ends. The CDR3 has 14 residues. The CDR3 region is CASSLSGPYNEQFF. The CDR3 region has the DNA TGTGCCAGCAGCTTGAGCGGGCCCTACAATGAGCAGTTCTTC.

This clone was seen only once. This CDR3 reads CAWRTGTSGYNEQFF. The CDR3 DNA follows: TGTGCCTGGAGGACCGGGACTAGCGGTTACAATGAGCAGTTCTTC. This rearrangement joins TRBV30 to TRBJ2-1; 11 positions match TRBD2. Looked up from germline, CDR1 is GTSNPN and CDR2 is SVGIG (reference sequence). Trimming took 3 bases from V and 4 from J; bases not matched to a gene: 5. This CDR3 is 15 amino acids long. Full variable domain (remainder filled in from reference TRBV30 and TRBJ2-1): SQTIHQWPATLVQPVGSPLSLECTVEGTSNPNLYWYRQAAGRGLQLLFYSVGIGQISSEVPQNLSASRPQDRQFILSSKKLLLSDSGFYLCAWRTGTSGYNEQFFGPGTRLTVL.

This chain connects TRBV7-6 to TRBJ2-7, with 12 bases aligning to TRBD2. The CDR3 runs 17 residues. V trimming: 5 bases; J trimming: 1 base; junction bases outside the gene matches: 9. CDR1 SGHVS and CDR2 FNYEAQ come from the germline V gene. The CDR3 loop is CASSPVSLAGGSYEQYF. CDR3 coding DNA: TGTGCCAGCAGCCCCGTCTCACTAGCGGGAGGATCCTACGAGCAGTACTTC.

This rearrangement joins TRBV4-2 to TRBJ2-1, with D possibly TRBD2 on 5 matching bases. V was clipped by 0 bases and J by 9 bases, with 9 bases between them. This CDR3 is 13 amino acids long. Per germline, CDR1 LGHNA and CDR2 YNFKEQ. CDR3 coding DNA: TGTGCCAGCAGCCAAGATTTAGCGACTGAGCAGTTCTTC. Translation: CASSQDLATEQFF.

This chain links TRBV7-2 with TRBJ2-3, with D possibly being TRBD2 (6 bases). The CDR3 covers 19 residues. V gave up 2 bases and J gave up 0 bases, with 21 bases separating them. Germline assignment: CDR1 SGHTA and CDR2 FQGNSA. In DNA, the CDR3 is TGTGCCAGCAGCTTAATAAGGTCGGGTAGCGGAACTAGCACAGATACGCAGTATTTT. Translation: CASSLIRSGSGTSTDTQYF.